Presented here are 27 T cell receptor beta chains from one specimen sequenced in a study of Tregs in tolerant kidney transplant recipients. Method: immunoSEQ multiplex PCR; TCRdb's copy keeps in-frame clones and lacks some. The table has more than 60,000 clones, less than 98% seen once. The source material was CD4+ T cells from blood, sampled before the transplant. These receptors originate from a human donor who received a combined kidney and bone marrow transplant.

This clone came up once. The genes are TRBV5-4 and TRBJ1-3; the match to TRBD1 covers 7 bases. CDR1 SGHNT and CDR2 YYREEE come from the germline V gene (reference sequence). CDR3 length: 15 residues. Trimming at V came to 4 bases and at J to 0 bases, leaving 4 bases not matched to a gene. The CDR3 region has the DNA TGTGCCAGCAGCGCAGGGGGTTTCTCTGGAAACACCATATATTTT. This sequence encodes CASSAGGFSGNTIYF.

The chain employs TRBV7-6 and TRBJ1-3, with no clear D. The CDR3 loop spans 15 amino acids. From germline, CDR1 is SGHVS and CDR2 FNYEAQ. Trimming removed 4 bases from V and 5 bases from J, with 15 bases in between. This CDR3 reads CASSSLGGPRNTIYF. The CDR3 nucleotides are TGTGCCAGCAGCTCCCTCGGAGGGCCACGAAACACCATATATTTT. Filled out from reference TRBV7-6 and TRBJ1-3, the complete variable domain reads GAGVSQSPRYKVTKRGQDVALRCDPISGHVSLYWYRQALGQGPEFLTYFNYEAQQDKSGLPNDRFSAERPEGSISTLTIQRTEQRDSAMYRCASSSLGGPRNTIYFGEGSWLTVV.

The CDR3 sequence: CASQDGYQPQHF. CDR3 coding DNA: TGTGCCAGCCAAGACGGGTATCAGCCCCAGCATTTT. This chain joins TRBV6-1 and TRBJ1-5; D not resolved. V shed 8 bases and J shed 5 bases, with 10 bases lying between them. CDR1 MNHNS and CDR2 SASEGT come from the germline V gene. This CDR3 region has 12 residues.

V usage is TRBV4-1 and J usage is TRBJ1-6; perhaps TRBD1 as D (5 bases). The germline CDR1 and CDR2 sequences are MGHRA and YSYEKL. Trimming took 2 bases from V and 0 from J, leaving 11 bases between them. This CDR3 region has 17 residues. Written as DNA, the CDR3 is TGCGCCAGCAGCCAACAAGGGACTAGCTCCTATAATTCACCCCTCCACTTT. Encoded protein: CASSQQGTSSYNSPLHF.

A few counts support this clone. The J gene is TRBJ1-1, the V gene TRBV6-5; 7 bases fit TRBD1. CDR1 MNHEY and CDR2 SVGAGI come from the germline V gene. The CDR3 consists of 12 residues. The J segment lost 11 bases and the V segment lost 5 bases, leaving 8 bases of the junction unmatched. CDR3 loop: CASSERQGSAFF. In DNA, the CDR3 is TGTGCCAGCAGTGAAAGACAGGGATCGGCTTTCTTT.

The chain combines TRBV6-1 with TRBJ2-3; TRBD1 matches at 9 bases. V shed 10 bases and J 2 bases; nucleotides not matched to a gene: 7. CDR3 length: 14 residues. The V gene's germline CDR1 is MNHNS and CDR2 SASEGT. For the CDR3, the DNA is TGTGCCACCGAACAGGGGGCTTACACAGATACGCAGTATTTT. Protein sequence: CATEQGAYTDTQYF.

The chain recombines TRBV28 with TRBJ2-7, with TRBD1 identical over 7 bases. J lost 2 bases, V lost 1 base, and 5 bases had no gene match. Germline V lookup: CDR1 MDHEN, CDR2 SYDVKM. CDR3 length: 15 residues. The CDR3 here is CASSLSYRGPYEQYF. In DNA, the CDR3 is TGTGCCAGCAGTTTATCGTACAGGGGCCCCTACGAGCAGTACTTC.

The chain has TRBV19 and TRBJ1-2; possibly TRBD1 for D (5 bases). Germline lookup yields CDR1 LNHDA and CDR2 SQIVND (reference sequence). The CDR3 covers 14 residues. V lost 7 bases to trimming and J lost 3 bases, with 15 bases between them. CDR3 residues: CASIRTSSHYGYTF. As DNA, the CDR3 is TGTGCCAGTATTCGGACAAGTTCCCACTATGGCTACACCTTC.

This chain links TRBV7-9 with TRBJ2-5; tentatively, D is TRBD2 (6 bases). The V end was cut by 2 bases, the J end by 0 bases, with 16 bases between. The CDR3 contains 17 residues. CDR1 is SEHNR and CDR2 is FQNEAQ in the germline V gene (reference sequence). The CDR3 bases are TGTGCCAGCAGCTTATTTTTACGGGGGAGATACCAAGAGACCCAGTACTTC. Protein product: CASSLFLRGRYQETQYF.

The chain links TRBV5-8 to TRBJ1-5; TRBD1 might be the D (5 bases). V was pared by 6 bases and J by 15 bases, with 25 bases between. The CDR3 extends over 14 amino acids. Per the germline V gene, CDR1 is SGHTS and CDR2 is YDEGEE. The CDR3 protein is CASTGRLSGTPGHF. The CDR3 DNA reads TGTGCCAGCACCGGACGCCTTTCCGGGACTCCGGGGCATTTT. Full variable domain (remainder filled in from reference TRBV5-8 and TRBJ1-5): EAGVTQSPTHLIKTRGQQATLRCSPISGHTSVYWYQQALGLGLQFLLWYDEGEERNRGNFPPRFSGRQFPNYSSELNVNALELEDSALYLCASTGRLSGTPGHFGDGTRLSIL.

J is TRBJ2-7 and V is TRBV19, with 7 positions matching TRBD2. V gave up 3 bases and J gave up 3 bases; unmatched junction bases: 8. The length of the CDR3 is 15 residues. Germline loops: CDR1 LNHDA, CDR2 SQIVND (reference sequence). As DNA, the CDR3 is TGTGCCAGTAGTATTCGTCGGGAGGTTGACTACGAGCAGTACTTC. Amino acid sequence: CASSIRREVDYEQYF.

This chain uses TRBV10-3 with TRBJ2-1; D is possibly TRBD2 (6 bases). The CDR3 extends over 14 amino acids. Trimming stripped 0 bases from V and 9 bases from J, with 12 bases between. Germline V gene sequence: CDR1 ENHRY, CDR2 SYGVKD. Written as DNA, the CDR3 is TGTGCCATCAGTGAGTCGATCTTCGGGGGTGAGCAGTTCTTC. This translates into CAISESIFGGEQFF.

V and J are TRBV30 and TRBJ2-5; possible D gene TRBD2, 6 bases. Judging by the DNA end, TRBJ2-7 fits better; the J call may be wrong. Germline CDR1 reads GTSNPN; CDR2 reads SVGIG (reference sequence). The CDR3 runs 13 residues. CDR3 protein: CAWKKRRAYEQYF. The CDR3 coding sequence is TGTGCCTGGAAAAAGCGGAGGGCCTACGAGCAGTACTTC.

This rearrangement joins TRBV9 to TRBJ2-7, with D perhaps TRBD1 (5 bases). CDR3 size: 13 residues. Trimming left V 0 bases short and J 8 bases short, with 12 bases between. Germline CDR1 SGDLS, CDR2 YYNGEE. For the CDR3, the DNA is TGTGCCAGCAGCGTAGGGGGCGTAGGCAAGCAGTACTTC. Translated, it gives CASSVGGVGKQYF.

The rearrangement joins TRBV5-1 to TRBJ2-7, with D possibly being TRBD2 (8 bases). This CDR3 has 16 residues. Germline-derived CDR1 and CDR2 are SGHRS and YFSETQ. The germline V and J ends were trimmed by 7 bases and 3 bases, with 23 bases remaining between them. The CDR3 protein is CASAKRGPAGVYEQYF. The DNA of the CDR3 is TGCGCCAGCGCAAAAAGGGGGCCAGCGGGAGTCTACGAGCAGTACTTC.

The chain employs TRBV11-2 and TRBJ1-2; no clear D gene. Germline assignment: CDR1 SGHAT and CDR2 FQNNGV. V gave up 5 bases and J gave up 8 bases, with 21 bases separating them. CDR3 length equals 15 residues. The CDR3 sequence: CASSPPGGRDSGYTF. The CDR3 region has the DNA TGTGCCAGCAGCCCCCCGGGAGGGCGAGACTCGGGCTACACCTTC.

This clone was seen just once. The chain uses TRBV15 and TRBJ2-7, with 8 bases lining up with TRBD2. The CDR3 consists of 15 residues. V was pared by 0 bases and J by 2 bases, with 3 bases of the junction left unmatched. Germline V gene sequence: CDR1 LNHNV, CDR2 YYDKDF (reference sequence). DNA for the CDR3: TGTGCCACCAGCAGAGATCCGGGGGGGCCCTACGAGCAGTACTTC. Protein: CATSRDPGGPYEQYF.

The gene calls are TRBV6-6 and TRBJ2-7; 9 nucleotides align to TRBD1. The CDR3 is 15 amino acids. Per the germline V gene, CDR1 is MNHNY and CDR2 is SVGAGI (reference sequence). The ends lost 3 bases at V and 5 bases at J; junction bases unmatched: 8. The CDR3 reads CASSYWGQGNHEQYF. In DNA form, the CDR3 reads TGTGCCAGCAGTTATTGGGGACAGGGTAACCACGAGCAGTACTTC.

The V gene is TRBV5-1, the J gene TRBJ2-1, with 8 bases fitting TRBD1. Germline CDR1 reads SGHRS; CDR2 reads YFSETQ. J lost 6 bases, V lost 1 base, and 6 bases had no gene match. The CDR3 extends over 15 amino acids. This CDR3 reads CASSLLTGEINEQFF. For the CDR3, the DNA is TGCGCCAGCAGCTTGCTGACAGGGGAGATCAATGAGCAGTTCTTC.

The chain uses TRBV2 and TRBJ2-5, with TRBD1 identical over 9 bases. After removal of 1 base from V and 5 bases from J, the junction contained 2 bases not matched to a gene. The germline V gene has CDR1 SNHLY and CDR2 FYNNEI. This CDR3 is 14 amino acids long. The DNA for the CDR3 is TGTGCCAGCAGTGAAGGGACAGGGGCTGAGACCCAGTACTTC. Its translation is CASSEGTGAETQYF.

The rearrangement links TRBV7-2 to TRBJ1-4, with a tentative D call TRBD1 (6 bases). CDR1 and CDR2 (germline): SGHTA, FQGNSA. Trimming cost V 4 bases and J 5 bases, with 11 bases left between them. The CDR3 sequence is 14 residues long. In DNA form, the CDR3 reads TGTGCCAGCAGCTCCCAACAGGGAAATGAAAAACTGTTTTTT. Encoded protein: CASSSQQGNEKLFF.

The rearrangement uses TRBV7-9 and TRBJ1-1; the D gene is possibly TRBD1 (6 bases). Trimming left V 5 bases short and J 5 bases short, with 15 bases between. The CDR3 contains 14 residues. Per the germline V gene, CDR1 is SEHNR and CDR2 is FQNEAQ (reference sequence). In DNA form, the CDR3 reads TGTGCCAGCAGCCCGGGGGGGGGCGAGACTGAAGCTTTCTTT. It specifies CASSPGGGETEAFF.

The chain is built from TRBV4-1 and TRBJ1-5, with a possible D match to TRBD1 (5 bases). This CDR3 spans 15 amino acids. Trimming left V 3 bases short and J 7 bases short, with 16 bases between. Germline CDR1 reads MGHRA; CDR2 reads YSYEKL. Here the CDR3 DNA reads TGCGCCAGCAGCCAGGGGCGTAGCCCTGGGCAGCCCCAGCATTTT. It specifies CASSQGRSPGQPQHF.

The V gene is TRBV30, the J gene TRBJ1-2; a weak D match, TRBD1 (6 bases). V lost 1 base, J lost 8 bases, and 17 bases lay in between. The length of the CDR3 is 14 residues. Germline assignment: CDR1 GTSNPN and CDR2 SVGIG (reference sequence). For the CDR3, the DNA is TGTGCCTGGAGTGCCCGACAGACAGGTCTGGGCTACACCTTC. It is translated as CAWSARQTGLGYTF.

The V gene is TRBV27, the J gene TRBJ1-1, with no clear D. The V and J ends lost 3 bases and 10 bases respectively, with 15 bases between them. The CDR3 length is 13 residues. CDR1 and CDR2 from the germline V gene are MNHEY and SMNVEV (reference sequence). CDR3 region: CASSFPPPSTAFF. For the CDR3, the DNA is TGTGCCAGCAGTTTCCCCCCTCCGAGCACAGCTTTCTTT.

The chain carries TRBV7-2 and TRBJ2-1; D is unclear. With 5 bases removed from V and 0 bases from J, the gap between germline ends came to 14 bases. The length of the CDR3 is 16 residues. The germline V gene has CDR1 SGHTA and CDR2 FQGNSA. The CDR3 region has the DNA TGTGCCAGCAGCCCACTCGGTGTTCCCTCCTACAATGAGCAGTTCTTC. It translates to CASSPLGVPSYNEQFF.

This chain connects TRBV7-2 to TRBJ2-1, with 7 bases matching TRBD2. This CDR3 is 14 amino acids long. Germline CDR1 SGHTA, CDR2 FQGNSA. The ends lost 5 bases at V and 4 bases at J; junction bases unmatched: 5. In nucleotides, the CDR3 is TGTGCCAGCAGCCCAGGGACTATGTACAATGAGCAGTTCTTC. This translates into CASSPGTMYNEQFF.